Presented here are 10 T cell receptor beta chains from one specimen sequenced in a study of blood T cell repertoires in COVID-19. Data came from immunoSEQ multiplex PCR; TCRdb stores just in-frame clones and leaves some out. This repertoire shows around 190,000 clones, about 76% found once; its top ten account for about 9%. Source material: peripheral blood. Source of these receptors: a woman in her forties or fifties with active or convalescent COVID-19.

The chain links TRBV28 to TRBJ2-3, with TRBD2 matching over 12 bases. Germline-derived CDR1 and CDR2 are MDHEN and SYDVKM. V was pared by 4 bases and J by 6 bases, with 8 bases of the junction left unmatched. The CDR3 loop spans 16 amino acids. The CDR3 DNA is TGTGCCAGCAGTTCACATACTAGCGGGAGGTGGGATACGCAGTATTTT. Protein sequence: CASSSHTSGRWDTQYF.

This clone has a handful of counts. This chain joins TRBV19 and TRBJ1-3; 7 bases fit TRBD1. The V and J ends lost 9 bases and 0 bases, in that order; junction bases with no gene match: 8. Germline V gene lookup returns CDR1 LNHDA and CDR2 SQIVND (reference sequence). The CDR3 is made up of 15 amino acids. CDR3 coding DNA: TGTGCCAGCGGTGAGAGGGGGCCCTCTGGAAACACCATATATTTT. Translation: CASGERGPSGNTIYF.

The rearrangement uses TRBV27 and TRBJ1-1, with D possibly matching TRBD1 (6 bases). Germline CDR1 reads MNHEY; CDR2 reads SMNVEV (reference sequence). The CDR3 contains 13 residues. V was clipped by 2 bases and J by 6 bases, with 10 bases between them. The CDR3 here is CASSLVTGAEAFF. For the CDR3, the DNA is TGTGCCAGCAGTTTAGTGACAGGTGCTGAAGCTTTCTTT.

Only one count was recorded for this clone. This chain connects TRBV7-2 to TRBJ1-4; no clear D gene. This CDR3 is built from 14 residues. Germline assignment: CDR1 SGHTA and CDR2 FQGNSA. V lost 2 bases to trimming and J lost 8 bases, with 12 bases between them. The CDR3 DNA is TGTGCCAGCAGCTTAACGGGAGGAGCCGAAAAACTGTTTTTT. Translated, it gives CASSLTGGAEKLFF.

The chain links TRBV4-3 to TRBJ2-5, with 10 bases aligning to TRBD2. V lost 0 bases, J lost 5 bases, and 9 bases stayed unmatched. This CDR3 is 17 amino acids long. Germline CDR1 is LGHNA and CDR2 is YSLEER. The DNA of the CDR3 is TGCGCCAGCAGCCAAGAATTCCGACTAGCGGGTGCGGAGACCCAGTACTTC. It is translated as CASSQEFRLAGAETQYF.

The chain uses TRBV2 and TRBJ2-1, with D tentatively TRBD1 (5 bases). Trimming left V 6 bases short and J 5 bases short, with 11 bases between. This CDR3 has 13 amino acids. Looked up from germline, CDR1 is SNHLY and CDR2 is FYNNEI. The CDR3, as DNA: TGTGCCAGCAGACCTGACAGCCACAATGAGCAGTTCTTC. This gives the protein CASRPDSHNEQFF.

This rearrangement joins TRBV4-3 to TRBJ2-1, with 9 bases lining up with TRBD2. The CDR3 consists of 18 residues. CDR1 and CDR2 (germline): LGHNA, YSLEER. Unmatched junction bases numbered 14, after V lost 4 bases and J lost 4 bases. The CDR3 spells CASSRGTSRGRAYNEQFF. Here the CDR3 DNA reads TGCGCCAGCAGCCGGGGGACTAGCAGAGGGAGAGCTTACAATGAGCAGTTCTTC.

The CDR3 DNA is TGCGCCAGCAGCCCGAACGGACAGGCGGCATATGGCTACACCTTC. This encodes CASSPNGQAAYGYTF. The chain uses TRBV5-1 and TRBJ1-2; the match to TRBD1 covers 7 bases. The CDR3 is made up of 15 amino acids. Per the germline V gene, CDR1 is SGHRS and CDR2 is YFSETQ. The ends lost 4 bases at V and 5 bases at J; junction bases unmatched: 11.

This sequence joins TRBV30 and TRBJ1-5; a weak D match, TRBD1 (5 bases). Germline V lookup: CDR1 GTSNPN, CDR2 SVGIG (reference sequence). V shed 3 bases and J shed 3 bases, with 9 bases lying between them. The CDR3 extends over 13 amino acids. The CDR3 region has the DNA TGTGCCTGGAGAAAGACAGACAATCAGCCCCAGCATTTT. Translating gives CAWRKTDNQPQHF.

The chain links TRBV7-6 to TRBJ2-7; 9 bases line up with TRBD2. The ends lost 4 bases at V and 3 bases at J; junction bases unmatched: 10. Per germline, CDR1 SGHVS and CDR2 FNYEAQ. The CDR3 spans 16 residues. CDR3 in amino acids: CASSSGPREGLYEQYF. The CDR3 DNA sequence: TGTGCCAGCAGCTCAGGGCCGCGGGAGGGCCTCTACGAGCAGTACTTC.